This T cell receptor beta chain was documented in a study of cytomegalovirus exposure and HLA in healthy donors. The study, taken as a whole, reports: A cluster of highly shared sequence variants was likely a sequencing artifact. Reported results showed that the classifier diagnosed cytomegalovirus status with high specificity and sensitivity.

When sampled, the donors appeared nominally healthy, though they likely had unrecorded immune exposures. The V end lost 5 bases, the J end lost 3 bases, and 17 bases lay between the germline ends. The CDR3 runs to 14 residues. Germline CDR1 and CDR2: SQVTM and ANQGSEA. Primers included in the PCR were 60 Vbeta and 13 Jbeta primers. Clones were read by immunoSEQ multiplex PCR, and TCRdb kept only the in-frame ones, dropping some. Among 150,000 to 200,000 clones listed, 80% were seen once. Comment on this clone: Its matching antigen is unknown.

The receptor was derived from a girl aged 5-17 years in good health and CMV-seropositive. The V call is TRBV29-1, the J call TRBJ2-7; weak D call: TRBD1 (5 bases). Sequencing input: PBMCs. In DNA form, the CDR3 reads TGCAGCGTTAAGACACTGAAGGACAACTACGAGCAGTACTTC. The encoded protein is CSVKTLKDNYEQYF.